The 25 T cell receptor beta chains in this list originate from one sample, sequenced in a study of cytomegalovirus exposure and HLA in healthy donors. Vbeta (60) and Jbeta (13) primers were used in the PCR. Repertoires were generated with immunoSEQ multiplex PCR, while TCRdb's copy carries only in-frame clones and drops some. The data show some 99,000 clones, around four fifths seen once. The sample comprised PBMCs. These receptors originate from a woman aged 45-59 years in good health and CMV-seropositive.

This clone has a single count. The gene calls are TRBV4-2 and TRBJ2-5, with TRBD1 identical over 7 bases. The CDR3 consists of 15 residues. V shed 4 bases, J shed 5 bases, and the junction held 10 bases outside the gene matches. Looked up from germline, CDR1 is LGHNA and CDR2 is YNFKEQ. CDR3 in amino acids: CASSRSGQRTETQYF. The CDR3 nucleotides read TGTGCCAGCAGCCGCTCGGGACAGCGGACGGAGACCCAGTACTTC.

The V and J genes are TRBV7-9 and TRBJ2-7, with a tentative D call TRBD2 (6 bases). This CDR3 comprises 15 residues. V lost 3 bases to trimming and J lost 5 bases, with 17 bases between them. Germline V gives CDR1 SEHNR, CDR2 FQNEAQ (reference sequence). The CDR3, as DNA: TGTGCCAGCAGCTTGTGGGCTAGCGAGAACCACGAGCAGTACTTC. Translation: CASSLWASENHEQYF.

As for this clone: The junction shows a germline mismatch at one end, possibly a read error. The V and J genes are TRBV18 and TRBJ2-4; D might be TRBD2 (5 bases). Per germline, CDR1 KGHSH and CDR2 LQKENI. The CDR3 contains 15 residues. CDR3 sequence (DNA): TGTGCCAGCTCACCTCCCTCGGAGGCCAAAAACAGTCAGTACTTC. This gives the protein CASSPPSEAKNSQYF.

With respect to this clone: At one boundary the junction diverges from the germline segment, which might be a read error. The V and J genes are TRBV5-6 and TRBJ2-6, with D possibly matching TRBD1 (6 bases). Germline V gene data show CDR1 as SGHDT and CDR2 as YYEEEE. The CDR3 totals 16 residues. The CDR3 DNA reads TGTGCCAGCAGCTATTCGGACAGCTCTGGGGCCAACGGCCTGACTTTC. Its translation: CASSYSDSSGANGLTF.

In its sample, this clone was seen a few times. The rearrangement uses TRBV15 and TRBJ1-4, with 7 nucleotides matching TRBD1. After removal of 2 bases from V and 4 bases from J, the junction contained 4 bases not matched to a gene. The CDR3 has 15 residues. In germline, CDR1 is LNHNV, CDR2 YYDKDF (reference sequence). The CDR3 region is CATSRTGTVNEKLFF. In nucleotides, the CDR3 is TGTGCCACCAGCAGAACCGGGACAGTTAATGAAAAACTGTTTTTT.

This clone has only a few counts. The chain recombines TRBV2 with TRBJ1-2; 7 bases fit TRBD1. The V gene end was trimmed by 4 bases and the J gene end by 4 bases; junction bases not matched to a gene: 3. The CDR3 is made up of 13 amino acids. The germline V gene encodes CDR1 SNHLY and CDR2 FYNNEI. The CDR3 nucleotides are TGTGCCAGCAGTGGACAGGGCGGCTATGGCTACACCTTC. Protein sequence: CASSGQGGYGYTF. Looking up the rest from reference TRBV2 and TRBJ1-2 gives the full variable domain: EPEVTQTPSHQVTQMGQEVILRCVPISNHLYFYWYRQILGQKVEFLVSFYNNEISEKSEIFDDQFSVERPDGSNFTLKIRSTKLEDSAMYFCASSGQGGYGYTFGSGTRLTVV.

The sample holds one count of this clone. The chain couples TRBV20-1 to TRBJ2-4, with D possibly being TRBD1 (5 bases). Trimming shortened V by 3 bases and J by 12 bases, and 12 bases separated the two germline ends. Germline lookup yields CDR1 DFQATT and CDR2 SNEGSKA (reference sequence). CDR3 length: 11 residues. CDR3 loop: CSASLGDSQYF. CDR3 sequence (DNA): TGCAGTGCTAGTCTGGGTGACAGTCAGTACTTC.

The rearrangement uses TRBV7-6 and TRBJ2-7; D remains ambiguous. Trimming removed 4 bases from V and 2 bases from J, with 6 bases in between. The CDR3 extends over 12 amino acids. CDR1 SGHVS and CDR2 FNYEAQ come from the germline V gene. The CDR3: CASSSQAYEQYF. The DNA of the CDR3 is TGTGCCAGCAGCTCCCAGGCCTACGAGCAGTACTTC.

The chain employs TRBV4-1 and TRBJ2-1, with TRBD1 identical over 8 bases. The junction had 6 bases not matched to a gene; V was cut back by 4 bases and J by 7 bases. CDR1 is MGHRA, CDR2 YSYEKL, per germline. The CDR3 consists of 14 residues. The CDR3 spells CASSLGQGKNEQFF. Written as DNA, the CDR3 is TGCGCCAGCAGCCTAGGACAGGGTAAGAATGAGCAGTTCTTC.

This rearrangement joins TRBV29-1 to TRBJ2-3; TRBD2 matches at 8 bases. This CDR3 has 13 residues. With V trimmed by 0 bases and J by 14 bases, 10 bases remained unmatched. Germline-derived CDR1 and CDR2 are SQVTM and ANQGSEA. CDR3 region: CSVEDHIAGRRYF. The CDR3 region has the DNA TGCAGCGTTGAAGATCATATAGCGGGGAGGAGGTATTTT.

The rearrangement uses TRBV19 and TRBJ2-5, with 7 bases that match TRBD1. The CDR3 extends over 15 amino acids. The germline V gene encodes CDR1 LNHDA and CDR2 SQIVND (reference sequence). The junction had 7 bases not matched to a gene; V was cut back by 1 base and J by 5 bases. In DNA, the CDR3 is TGTGCCAGTAGTATAGGACAGGGAGTTATGGAGACCCAGTACTTC. This translates into CASSIGQGVMETQYF.

The chain employs TRBV19 and TRBJ2-1; D perhaps matches TRBD2 (5 bases). V gave up 1 base and J gave up 11 bases, with 12 bases separating them. Looked up from germline, CDR1 is LNHDA and CDR2 is SQIVND (reference sequence). The CDR3 runs to 13 residues. The CDR3 region is CASSIAFRDQQFF. The CDR3 coding sequence is TGTGCCAGTAGTATAGCATTCCGGGATCAGCAGTTCTTC.

The CDR3 sequence: CASSLGTGLDQPQHF. The CDR3 nucleotides are TGCGCCAGCAGCTTGGGCACAGGGTTGGATCAGCCCCAGCATTTT. The rearrangement links TRBV5-1 to TRBJ1-5; perhaps TRBD1 as D (6 bases). Germline CDR1 and CDR2: SGHRS and YFSETQ. V lost 0 bases to trimming and J lost 5 bases, with 12 bases between them. CDR3 length: 15 residues.

The V call is TRBV14, the J call TRBJ1-1; weak D call: TRBD1 (5 bases). Germline values: CDR1 SGHDN, CDR2 FVKESK. The CDR3 runs 14 residues. Trimming left V 1 base short and J 10 bases short, with 16 bases between. The CDR3 loop reads CASSQVRTSGRAFF. The CDR3 coding sequence is TGTGCCAGCAGCCAAGTGAGAACCTCAGGGCGAGCTTTCTTT.

This clone has just a few counts. This sequence joins TRBV4-2 and TRBJ1-5; a weak D match, TRBD1 (6 bases). The V gene lost 2 bases and the J gene lost 7 bases, with 12 bases spanning the gap. The CDR3 loop spans 14 amino acids. Germline V CDR1 and CDR2: LGHNA, YNFKEQ. CDR3 amino acids: CASSQTGKGQPQHF. The DNA of the CDR3 is TGTGCCAGCAGCCAAACAGGGAAGGGACAGCCCCAGCATTTT.

With respect to this clone: An end of the junction does not agree with germline; a read error may underlie this. The CDR3 nucleotides are TGTTCCAGCAGCTCGGTCAGCGGTCCAGGGACCCAGTACTTC. Translated, it gives CSSSSVSGPGTQYF. V is TRBV7-9 and J is TRBJ2-5; TRBD2 is a possible D gene (5 bases). Germline CDR1 and CDR2: SEHNR and FQNEAQ (reference sequence). This CDR3 spans 14 amino acids.

CDR3 amino acids: CATSRDAGAHNEQFF. CDR3 bases: TGTGCCACCAGCAGAGATGCGGGGGCCCACAATGAGCAGTTCTTC. The chain carries TRBV15 and TRBJ2-1, with D perhaps matching TRBD2 (7 bases). Germline assignment: CDR1 LNHNV and CDR2 YYDKDF (reference sequence). This CDR3 spans 15 amino acids. The germline V and J ends were trimmed by 0 bases and 5 bases, with 11 bases remaining between them.

The chain couples TRBV11-3 to TRBJ2-5; 10 bases agree with TRBD2. V gave up 2 bases and J gave up 3 bases; unmatched junction bases: 6. The V gene's germline CDR1 is SGHNT and CDR2 YENEEA. The CDR3 loop spans 16 amino acids. DNA of the CDR3: TGTGCCAGCAGCTTAAGAAGCGGGGGGGCTGAAGAGACCCAGTACTTC. This sequence encodes CASSLRSGGAEETQYF.

This clone occurred once. The V and J genes are TRBV2 and TRBJ2-7; D is perhaps TRBD2 (5 bases). The CDR3 has 11 amino acids. Germline-derived CDR1 and CDR2 are SNHLY and FYNNEI. V dropped 8 bases and J dropped 4 bases, with 9 bases sitting between them. CDR3 amino acids: CASEAAYEQYF. CDR3 sequence (DNA): TGTGCCAGCGAAGCGGCATACGAGCAGTACTTC.

The chain recombines TRBV7-3 with TRBJ2-1, with 9 bases aligning to TRBD2. Germline assignment: CDR1 SGHTA and CDR2 FQGTGA. V trimming: 3 bases; J trimming: 4 bases; junction bases outside the gene matches: 4. This CDR3 is built from 15 residues. The CDR3: CASSFAGGAYNEQFF. The CDR3 DNA sequence: TGTGCCAGCAGCTTTGCGGGGGGGGCGTACAATGAGCAGTTCTTC.

DNA of the CDR3: TGTGCCAGCAGAGGACAGCTTGGCTACACCTTC. Its protein product is CASRGQLGYTF. This chain joins TRBV6-5 and TRBJ1-2, with D maybe TRBD1 (6 bases). The germline V gene encodes CDR1 MNHEY and CDR2 SVGAGI. This CDR3 has 11 residues. V was cut by 6 bases and J by 7 bases, with 9 bases left in between.

The chain is built from TRBV6-6 and TRBJ2-7, with a weak D call TRBD1 (6 bases). CDR3 length: 14 residues. V was cut by 5 bases and J by 1 base, with 12 bases left in between. Looked up from germline, CDR1 is MNHNY and CDR2 is SVGAGI (reference sequence). Written as DNA, the CDR3 is TGTGCCAGCAGTCCCGGGACATTTTCCTACGAGCAGTACTTC. Translated, it gives CASSPGTFSYEQYF.

V usage is TRBV5-1 and J usage is TRBJ1-2; D gene unclear. Between the trimmed V and J ends, which lost 2 bases and 8 bases, there was a span of 16 bases. Germline V gives CDR1 SGHRS, CDR2 YFSETQ. This CDR3 region has 14 residues. CDR3 loop: CASSLNPSSGGYTF. CDR3 in DNA: TGCGCCAGCAGCTTAAACCCCTCTTCGGGAGGCTACACCTTC.

This clone was counted between two and nine times. The rearrangement uses TRBV4-3 and TRBJ2-3, with 11 bases aligning to TRBD1. Losses at the gene ends were 2 bases for V and 1 base for J; bases not matched to a gene: 2. The CDR3 is 16 residues long. CDR1 LGHNA and CDR2 YSLEER come from the germline V gene. CDR3 DNA: TGCGCCAGCAGCCAAACGGGACAGGGGGGCACAGATACGCAGTATTTT. It specifies CASSQTGQGGTDTQYF.

This clone was recorded a few times. The genes are TRBV21-1 and TRBJ2-3; the DNA was not used to check the table's D call, TRBD1. TRBV21-1 is flagged as a pseudogene. The CDR3 is 14 amino acids. The CDR3 here is CASSTRGPGDTQYF. CDR3 DNA: TGTGCCAGCAGCACCAGGGGGCCAGGGGATACGCAGTATTTT.